These 10 T cell receptor beta chains came from one sample sequenced in a study of cytomegalovirus exposure and HLA in healthy donors. PCR used 60 Vbeta primers and 13 Jbeta primers. Sequencing was performed with immunoSEQ multiplex PCR; in TCRdb, only in-frame clones are kept and a portion is missing. The profile shows 75,000 to 90,000 clones, just under 80% of them singletons. The specimen was PBMCs. These receptors were collected from a woman between 40 and 55 years old in good health and CMV-seropositive.

The rearrangement uses TRBV2 and TRBJ2-1; D ambiguous. V gave up 3 bases and J gave up 5 bases, with 8 bases separating them. Germline V gene data show CDR1 as SNHLY and CDR2 as FYNNEI. CDR3 length: 13 amino acids. The CDR3 is CASSELRNNEQFF. Written as DNA, the CDR3 is TGTGCCAGCAGTGAGTTGCGGAACAATGAGCAGTTCTTC.

This chain uses TRBV7-9 with TRBJ1-2, with TRBD1 identical over 10 bases. Unmatched junction bases numbered 5, after V lost 5 bases and J lost 8 bases. The V gene's germline CDR1 is SEHNR and CDR2 FQNEAQ (reference sequence). This CDR3 region has 13 residues. The CDR3 reads CASSPTGGWGYTF. The CDR3 DNA follows: TGTGCCAGCAGCCCGACAGGGGGCTGGGGCTACACCTTC.

The chain employs TRBV5-1 and TRBJ2-7; 12 bases align to TRBD2. The V gene end was trimmed by 2 bases and the J gene end by 0 bases; junction bases not matched to a gene: 3. The CDR3 is made up of 16 amino acids. Germline V gene data show CDR1 as SGHRS and CDR2 as YFSETQ. The CDR3 sequence is CASSLPSGGASYEQYF. The CDR3 nucleotides are TGCGCCAGCAGCTTACCTAGCGGGGGGGCCTCCTACGAGCAGTACTTC. The entire variable domain, with the rest obtained from reference TRBV5-1 and TRBJ2-7, is as follows: KAGVTQTPRYLIKTRGQQVTLSCSPISGHRSVSWYQQTPGQGLQFLFEYFSETQRNKGNFPGRFSGRQFSNSRSEMNVSTLELGDSALYLCASSLPSGGASYEQYFGPGTRLTVT.

This clone occurred a few times. The rearrangement joins TRBV6-6 to TRBJ2-1; 9 bases are a match to TRBD1. The CDR3 has 14 residues. The germline CDR1 and CDR2 sequences are MNHNY and SVGAGI (reference sequence). V dropped 1 base and J dropped 10; count of bases not matched to a gene: 5. CDR3 DNA: TGTGCCAGCAGTTACTGGGGACAGGGAGGCGAGCAGTTCTTC. It is translated as CASSYWGQGGEQFF.

The chain has TRBV10-3 and TRBJ1-2; TRBD1 might be the D (5 bases). The CDR3 spans 14 residues. Per germline, CDR1 ENHRY and CDR2 SYGVKD. Deletions cut 0 bases from V and 1 base from J, with 6 bases between. The CDR3 DNA is TGTGCCATCAGTGAGTCGACAGTTAACTATGGCTACACCTTC. Protein: CAISESTVNYGYTF.

The table lists this clone with a few counts. The rearrangement uses TRBV7-9 and TRBJ2-5; 12 bases fit TRBD2. The J segment lost 2 bases and the V segment lost 5 bases, leaving 6 bases of the junction unmatched. The CDR3 has 16 amino acids. CDR1 is SEHNR and CDR2 is FQNEAQ in the germline V gene (reference sequence). The CDR3 DNA reads TGTGCCAGCAGCGCGTCTAGCGGGGGGGCGCAAGAGACCCAGTACTTC. Its translation is CASSASSGGAQETQYF.

This clone appeared a few times. This rearrangement joins TRBV18 to TRBJ2-5; TRBD1 matches 7 bases. Unmatched junction bases numbered 1, after V lost 2 bases and J lost 1 base. Germline assignment: CDR1 KGHSH and CDR2 LQKENI. The CDR3 consists of 14 residues. The CDR3 DNA is TGTGCCAGCTCACCATGGGACAGCCAAGAGACCCAGTACTTC. This translates into CASSPWDSQETQYF.

The chain employs TRBV19 and TRBJ2-5; tentatively, D is TRBD1 (5 bases). The CDR3 consists of 11 residues. Germline CDR1 and CDR2: LNHDA and SQIVND (reference sequence). The CDR3 loop reads CDHRRGETQYF. The CDR3 DNA reads TGTGACCACCGTAGGGGAGAGACCCAGTACTTC.

This chain uses TRBV7-3 with TRBJ2-1, with 8 bases matching TRBD1. The germline V gene has CDR1 SGHTA and CDR2 FQGTGA. The ends lost 6 bases at V and 6 bases at J; junction bases unmatched: 4. The CDR3 is made up of 13 amino acids. In DNA, the CDR3 is TGTGCCAGCAGATCCACAGGGGGCAATGAGCAGTTCTTC. It yields the protein CASRSTGGNEQFF.

This rearrangement joins TRBV20-1 to TRBJ2-7; no reliable D call. Germline loops: CDR1 DFQATT, CDR2 SNEGSKA (reference sequence). The V end was cut by 3 bases, the J end by 7 bases, with 10 bases between. This CDR3 is 11 amino acids long. In nucleotides, the CDR3 is TGCAGTGCTAGCACCTCGAGGGAGCAGTACTTC. The encoded protein is CSASTSREQYF.